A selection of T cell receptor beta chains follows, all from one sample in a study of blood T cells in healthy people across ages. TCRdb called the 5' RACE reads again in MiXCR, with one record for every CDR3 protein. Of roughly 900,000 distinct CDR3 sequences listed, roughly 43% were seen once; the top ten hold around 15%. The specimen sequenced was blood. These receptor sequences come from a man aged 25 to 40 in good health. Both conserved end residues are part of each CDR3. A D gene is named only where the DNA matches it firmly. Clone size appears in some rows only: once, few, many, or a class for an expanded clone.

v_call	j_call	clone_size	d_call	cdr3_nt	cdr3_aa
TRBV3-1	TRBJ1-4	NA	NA	TGTGCCAGCAGCCAAACGACCAAACTGTTTTTT	CASSQTTKLFF
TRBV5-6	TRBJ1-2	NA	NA	TGTGCCAGCAGCTTGCTGGTTCGGGGGACGCGGGTCTATGGCTACACCTTC	CASSLLVRGTRVYGYTF
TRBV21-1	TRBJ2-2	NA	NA	TGTGCCAGCAGCAAAGCCGACAGGGGGCGCGGCGGGGAGCTGTTTTTT	CASSKADRGRGGELFF
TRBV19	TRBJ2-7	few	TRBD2	TGTGCCAGTAGATTATTCCCGGGACTAGCGTTCGAGCAGTACTTC	CASRLFPGLAFEQYF
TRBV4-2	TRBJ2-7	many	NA	TGTGCCAGCAGCCAAGCCCGTTCGAGCGGCTACGAGCAGTACTTC	CASSQARSSGYEQYF
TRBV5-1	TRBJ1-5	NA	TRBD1	TGCGCCAGCAGCTGGACAGGGGAGGATCAGCCCCAGCATTTT	CASSWTGEDQPQHF
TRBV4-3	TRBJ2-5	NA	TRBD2	TGCGCCAGCAGCCAAGATCTCGCGGGGGGCCTAGGAGAGCAGTACTTC	CASSQDLAGGLGEQYF
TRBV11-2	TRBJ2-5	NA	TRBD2	TGTGCCAGCAGCTTAGTAGGGACGGGGGGGATCCAAGAGACCCAGTACTTC	CASSLVGTGGIQETQYF
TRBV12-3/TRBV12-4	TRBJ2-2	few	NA	TGTGCCAGCAGCCCGTTTCTCGGTCACACCGGGGAGCTGTTTTTT	CASSPFLGHTGELFF
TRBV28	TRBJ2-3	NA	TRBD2	TGTGCCAGCAGTCATAGACTAGCGGGGGGGCGGTCAGATACGCAGTATTTT	CASSHRLAGGRSDTQYF
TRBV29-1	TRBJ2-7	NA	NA	TGCAGCGTTTTGGGTAGCTCCTACGAGCAGTACTTC	CSVLGSSYEQYF
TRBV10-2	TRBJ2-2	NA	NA	TGCGCCAGCAGTGAGGTCCTAGCCGGGGAGCTGTTTTTT	CASSEVLAGELFF
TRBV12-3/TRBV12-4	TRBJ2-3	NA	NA	TGTGCCAGCAGTTTAGAGGGTAGCGGCACAGATACGCAGTATTTT	CASSLEGSGTDTQYF
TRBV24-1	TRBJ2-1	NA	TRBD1	TGTGCCACCACAGGGACAGGGGTCGGGGGTGAGCAGTTCTTC	CATTGTGVGGEQFF
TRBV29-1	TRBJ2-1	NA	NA	TGCAGCGTTGGGGGGGTCCATGGAAATACCTACAATGAGCAGTTCTTC	CSVGGVHGNTYNEQFF
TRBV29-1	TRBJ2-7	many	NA	TGCAGCGTTGAAGTCGTCGGTACCTACGAGCAGTACTTC	CSVEVVGTYEQYF
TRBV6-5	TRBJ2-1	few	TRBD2	TGTGCCAGCAGTTCCGATAGCGGGGACCTCAATGAGCAGTTCTTC	CASSSDSGDLNEQFF
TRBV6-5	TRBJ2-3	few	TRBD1	TGTGCCAGCAGCCCCTACAGGGGGCCGACAGATACGCAGTATTTT	CASSPYRGPTDTQYF
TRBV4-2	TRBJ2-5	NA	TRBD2	TGTGCCAGCAGCCAAGATCGGGGGGGCCTGGAGACCCAGTACTTC	CASSQDRGGLETQYF
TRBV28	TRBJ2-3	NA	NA	TGTGCCAGCCTGACTACCAACACAGATACGCAGTATTTT	CASLTTNTDTQYF
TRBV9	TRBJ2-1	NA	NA	TGTGCCAGCAGCATGGGCGATGAGCAGTTCTTC	CASSMGDEQFF
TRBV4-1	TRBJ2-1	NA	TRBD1	TGCGCCAGCAGCCTTAGGGACAGGGCCAATGAGCAGTTCTTC	CASSLRDRANEQFF
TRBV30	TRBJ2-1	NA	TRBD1	TGTGCCTTCCTCGGGACAGGGGCCTACAATGAGCAGTTCTTC	CAFLGTGAYNEQFF
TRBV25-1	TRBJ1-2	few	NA	TGTGCCAGCAGTGAGTGGGAGAGAGGCTACACCTTC	CASSEWERGYTF
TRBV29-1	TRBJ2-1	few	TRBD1	TGCAGCGTTGAAGATCAGGGGACAGGGGGCCTCAATGAGCAGTTCTTC	CSVEDQGTGGLNEQFF
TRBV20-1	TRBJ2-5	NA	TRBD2	TGCAGTGCTAGAAGGACTAGCGGGGGGTTCCAAGAGACCCAGTACTTC	CSARRTSGGFQETQYF
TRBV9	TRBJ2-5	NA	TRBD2	TGTGCCAGCAGCGTAGAAGGGGCCCCGACTAGCTGGAATGAGCAGTACTTC	CASSVEGAPTSWNEQYF
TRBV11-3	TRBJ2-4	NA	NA	TGTGCCAGCAGCTCGGACAGCGGGAACATTCAGTACTTC	CASSSDSGNIQYF
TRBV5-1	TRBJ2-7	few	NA	TGCGCCAGCAGCTTGCCCGTACCCTACGAGCAGTACTTC	CASSLPVPYEQYF
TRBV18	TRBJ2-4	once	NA	TGTGCCAGCTCACCGGGGGACGGTGCGAACGACATTCAGTACTTC	CASSPGDGANDIQYF